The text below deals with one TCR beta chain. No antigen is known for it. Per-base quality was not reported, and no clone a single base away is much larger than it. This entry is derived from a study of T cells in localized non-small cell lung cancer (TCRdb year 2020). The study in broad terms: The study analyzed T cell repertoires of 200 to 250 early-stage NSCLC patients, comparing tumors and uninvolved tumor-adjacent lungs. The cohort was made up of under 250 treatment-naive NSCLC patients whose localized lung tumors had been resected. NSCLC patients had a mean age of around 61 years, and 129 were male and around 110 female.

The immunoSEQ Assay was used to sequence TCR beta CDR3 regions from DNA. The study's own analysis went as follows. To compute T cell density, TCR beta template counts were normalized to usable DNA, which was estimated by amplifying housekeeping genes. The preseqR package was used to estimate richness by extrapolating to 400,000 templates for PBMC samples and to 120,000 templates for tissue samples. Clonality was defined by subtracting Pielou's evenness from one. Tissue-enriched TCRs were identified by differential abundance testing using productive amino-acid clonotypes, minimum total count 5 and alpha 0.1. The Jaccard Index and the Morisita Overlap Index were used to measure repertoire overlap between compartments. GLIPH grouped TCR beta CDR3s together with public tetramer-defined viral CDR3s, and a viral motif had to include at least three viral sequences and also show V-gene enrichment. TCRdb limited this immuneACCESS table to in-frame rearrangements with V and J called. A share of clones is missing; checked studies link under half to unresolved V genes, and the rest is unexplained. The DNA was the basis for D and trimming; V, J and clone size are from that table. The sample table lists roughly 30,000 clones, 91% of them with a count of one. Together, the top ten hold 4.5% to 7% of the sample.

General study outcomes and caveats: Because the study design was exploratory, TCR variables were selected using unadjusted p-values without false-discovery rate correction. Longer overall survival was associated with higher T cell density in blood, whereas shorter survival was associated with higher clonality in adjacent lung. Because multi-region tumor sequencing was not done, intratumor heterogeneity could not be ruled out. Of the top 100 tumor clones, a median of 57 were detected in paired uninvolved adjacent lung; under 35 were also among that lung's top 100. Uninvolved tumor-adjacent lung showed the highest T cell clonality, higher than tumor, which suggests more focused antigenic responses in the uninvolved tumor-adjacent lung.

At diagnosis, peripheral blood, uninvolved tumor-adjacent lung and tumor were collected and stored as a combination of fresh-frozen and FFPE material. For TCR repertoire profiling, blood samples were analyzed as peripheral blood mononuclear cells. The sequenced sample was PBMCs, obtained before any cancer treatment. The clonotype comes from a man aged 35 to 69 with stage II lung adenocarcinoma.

The CDR3 protein: CASSLESANYGYTF. The DNA reads as follows: TGTGCCAGCAGCTTAGAGTCGGCGAACTATGGCTACACCTTC. Recombination joined TRBV7-2 with TRBJ1-2; the D gene cannot be resolved reliably. Based on the germline V gene, the CDR1 and CDR2 sequences are SGHTA and FQGNSA. The CDR3, cysteine through phenylalanine, is 14 amino acids long. The entry retains the CDR3 DNA only, 42 bases that are in frame from base 1. The V end loses 1 base and the J end loses 2 bases, and a stretch of 8 bases separates them.